The 31 T cell receptor beta chains below come from one sample, sequenced in a study of cytomegalovirus exposure and HLA in healthy donors (TCRdb year 2017). The library was produced with the immunoSEQ multiplex PCR assay. For the multiplex PCR, a mixture combining 60 forward primers for TCR Vbeta segments and 13 reverse primers for TCR Jbeta segments was used. TCRdb obtained this table from immuneACCESS and retained in-frame rearrangements with V and J assigned. These tables miss some clones; where compared with another copy, unresolved V genes account for less than half of the shortfall, and the remainder is unexplained. The sample table lists 180,000 or so clones, around 88% of them with a count of one. More than 0.25% of the sample is held by the ten biggest clonotypes. The sequenced sample consisted of PBMCs. Source of these receptors: a woman younger than 45 in good health and CMV-seronegative.

The sample holds a few counts of this clone. CDR3 region: CASSVYGTSHGYNEQFF. CDR3 coding DNA: TGTGCCAGCAGCGTCTACGGGACTTCCCACGGCTACAATGAGCAGTTCTTC. The chain links TRBV9 to TRBJ2-1, with D possibly being TRBD2 (6 bases). CDR1 and CDR2 from the germline V gene are SGDLS and YYNGEE. The CDR3 runs 17 residues. The V end lost 2 bases, the J end lost 3 bases, and 18 bases lay between the germline ends.

The chain links TRBV4-2 to TRBJ2-2; D ambiguous. Looked up from germline, CDR1 is LGHNA and CDR2 is YNFKEQ. The CDR3 runs to 19 residues. Trimming took off 0 bases at V and 0 bases at J, with 17 bases between the two ends. The CDR3 DNA sequence: TGTGCCAGCAGCCAAGAAATGGTTGTTACCCCTACGAACACCGGGGAGCTGTTTTTT. Residues: CASSQEMVVTPTNTGELFF.

The J gene is TRBJ2-3, the V gene TRBV6-6; 10 positions match TRBD2. V dropped 5 bases and J dropped 1; count of bases not matched to a gene: 3. Germline V gives CDR1 MNHNY, CDR2 SVGAGI (reference sequence). The CDR3 has 15 amino acids. DNA of the CDR3: TGTGCCAGCAGTAGAGGACTAGCGGGCACAGATACGCAGTATTTT. The encoded protein is CASSRGLAGTDTQYF.

This clone showed up just once. This chain joins TRBV5-5 and TRBJ2-1; 15 nucleotides line up with TRBD2. The germline V gene has CDR1 SGHKS and CDR2 YYEKEE (reference sequence). Unmatched junction bases numbered 5, after V lost 5 bases and J lost 5 bases. The CDR3 loop spans 16 amino acids. CDR3 region: CASSPGTSGRNNEQFF. DNA of the CDR3: TGTGCCAGCAGTCCCGGGACTAGCGGGAGGAACAATGAGCAGTTCTTC.

This chain joins TRBV29-1 and TRBJ2-5; D may be TRBD1 (5 bases). The CDR3 is made up of 14 amino acids. Germline V gene data show CDR1 as SQVTM and CDR2 as ANQGSEA. The V end was cut by 4 bases, the J end by 1 base, with 13 bases between. The CDR3 spells CSVVWGRLQETQYF. CDR3 nucleotides: TGCAGCGTTGTCTGGGGCCGTCTCCAAGAGACCCAGTACTTC.

V and J are TRBV9 and TRBJ2-5; TRBD1 agrees at 7 bases. J gave up 3 bases and V 1 base, and 0 bases lay outside the gene matches. Germline assignment: CDR1 SGDLS and CDR2 YYNGEE. This CDR3 has 13 amino acids. The CDR3, as DNA: TGTGCCAGCAGCGTAACAGGGGAAGAGACCCAGTACTTC. Translating it yields CASSVTGEETQYF. Complete variable domain (other parts from reference TRBV9 and TRBJ2-5): DSGVTQTPKHLITATGQRVTLRCSPRSGDLSVYWYQQSLDQGLQFLIQYYNGEERAKGNILERFSAQQFPDLHSELNLSSLELGDSALYFCASSVTGEETQYFGPGTRLLVL.

The genes are TRBV29-1 and TRBJ2-1; 10 bases align to TRBD2. Germline CDR1 and CDR2: SQVTM and ANQGSEA. CDR3 length: 13 amino acids. Germline trimming cut 3 bases from V and 6 bases from J; bases unmatched to any gene: 2. This chain's CDR3 is CSVDASGSNEQFF. CDR3 nucleotide sequence: TGCAGCGTTGATGCTAGCGGGAGCAATGAGCAGTTCTTC.

V usage is TRBV10-1 and J usage is TRBJ2-5, with TRBD2 identical over 8 bases. The J call is doubtful: the DNA matches TRBJ2-7 better. There are 12 residues in the CDR3. Germline CDR1 WNHNN, CDR2 SYGVQD (reference sequence). The chain's CDR3 is CASSSGGLEQYF. The DNA for the CDR3 is TGCGCCAGCAGCTCGGGGGGGCTCGAGCAGTACTTC.

The chain joins TRBV2 to TRBJ1-2, with D perhaps matching TRBD1 (5 bases). V was trimmed by 8 bases and J by 6 bases, leaving 19 bases between them. The CDR3 contains 14 residues. CDR1 and CDR2 (germline): SNHLY, FYNNEI. The CDR3 loop reads CASWLSREGDGYTF. The CDR3 nucleotides read TGTGCCAGCTGGCTGTCCAGGGAAGGAGATGGCTACACCTTC.

The V gene is TRBV6-1, the J gene TRBJ1-6; tentatively, D is TRBD1 (5 bases). This CDR3 region has 15 residues. The V gene's germline CDR1 is MNHNS and CDR2 SASEGT. Trimming took off 6 bases at V and 0 bases at J, with 9 bases between the two ends. The CDR3 DNA follows: TGTGCCAGCAGATACAGGAGCTCCTATAATTCACCCCTCCACTTT. Its protein product is CASRYRSSYNSPLHF.

The V gene is TRBV5-1, the J gene TRBJ2-7, with 10 bases fitting TRBD2. Germline CDR1 reads SGHRS; CDR2 reads YFSETQ. CDR3 length equals 15 residues. V trimming: 2 bases; J trimming: 5 bases; junction bases outside the gene matches: 7. The CDR3 coding sequence is TGCGCCAGCAGCTTTGCGCTAGCGGGAGAGAACGAGCAGTACTTC. It yields the protein CASSFALAGENEQYF.

This sequence joins TRBV19 and TRBJ2-5; 12 bases are a match to TRBD2. Germline V gene sequence: CDR1 LNHDA, CDR2 SQIVND (reference sequence). The CDR3 loop spans 16 amino acids. V dropped 4 bases and J dropped 4; count of bases not matched to a gene: 7. In nucleotides, the CDR3 is TGTGCCAGTAGTAGATGGGCTAGCGGGGGGGGAGAGACCCAGTACTTC. Translation: CASSRWASGGGETQYF.

V is TRBV28 and J is TRBJ1-4; D might be TRBD1 (6 bases). V lost 2 bases to trimming and J lost 8 bases, with 15 bases between them. Germline lookup yields CDR1 MDHEN and CDR2 SYDVKM. The CDR3 is 15 residues long. The CDR3 loop reads CASSLGVGAVEKLFF. CDR3 DNA: TGTGCCAGCAGTTTAGGGGTGGGGGCAGTGGAAAAACTGTTTTTT.

This sequence joins TRBV5-1 and TRBJ1-4; a possible D gene is TRBD1 (5 bases). CDR1 and CDR2 from the germline V gene are SGHRS and YFSETQ. V was cut by 4 bases and J by 8 bases, with 18 bases left in between. The CDR3 is 15 residues long. The CDR3 bases are TGCGCCAGCAGCCAAAACCCAAATCGGGGGGAAAAACTGTTTTTT. Encoded protein: CASSQNPNRGEKLFF.

This chain joins TRBV12-5 and TRBJ1-6; D is uncertain. The CDR3 has 14 amino acids. The germline gives CDR1 LGHNT, CDR2 FRNRAP. CDR3: CARPIAGSNSPLHF. CDR3 coding DNA: TGTGCCCGACCCATAGCGGGCAGTAATTCACCCCTCCACTTT.

The chain combines TRBV16 with TRBJ1-1, with unresolved D. Germline CDR1 is KGHSY and CDR2 is FQNENV. The ends were cut back, 6 bases at V and 2 bases at J, with 7 bases in the middle. CDR3 length: 12 residues. CDR3 DNA: TGTGCCAGCAGTCTGCTAAACACTGAAGCTTTCTTT. Amino acid sequence: CASSLLNTEAFF.

The chain employs TRBV25-1 and TRBJ1-1, with TRBD1 matching over 10 bases. The V gene's germline CDR1 is MGHDK and CDR2 SYGVNS. The J segment lost 10 bases and the V segment lost 6 bases, leaving 8 bases of the junction unmatched. There are 13 residues in the CDR3. The CDR3 DNA reads TGTGCCAGCAGCACGGGACAGGGGAGGGCAGCTTTCTTT. Protein product: CASSTGQGRAAFF.

The J gene is TRBJ2-5, the V gene TRBV5-6; the match to TRBD2 covers 8 bases. CDR1 and CDR2 from the germline V gene are SGHDT and YYEEEE. The CDR3 is 14 amino acids. The J segment lost 5 bases and the V segment lost 3 bases, leaving 6 bases of the junction unmatched. CDR3 sequence: CASSSGLAIETQYF. The CDR3 nucleotides are TGTGCCAGCAGCTCCGGACTAGCAATCGAGACCCAGTACTTC.

The rearrangement links TRBV5-1 to TRBJ2-1; 10 bases are a match to TRBD1. Trimming at V came to 3 bases and at J to 3 bases, leaving 3 bases not matched to a gene. Germline lookup yields CDR1 SGHRS and CDR2 YFSETQ. The CDR3 loop spans 15 amino acids. This CDR3 reads CASSSWDRGYNEQFF. DNA of the CDR3: TGCGCCAGCAGCTCGTGGGACAGGGGCTACAATGAGCAGTTCTTC.

This rearrangement joins TRBV5-1 to TRBJ2-2; a possible D gene is TRBD1 (5 bases). Trimming cost V 3 bases and J 1 base, with 7 bases left between them. This CDR3 spans 14 amino acids. CDR1 SGHRS and CDR2 YFSETQ come from the germline V gene. CDR3 sequence reads: CASSSTGNTGELFF. In DNA form, the CDR3 reads TGCGCCAGCAGCTCTACAGGGAACACCGGGGAGCTGTTTTTT.

This sequence joins TRBV2 and TRBJ2-7; the match to TRBD1 covers 7 bases. The CDR3 spans 14 residues. Germline V gives CDR1 SNHLY, CDR2 FYNNEI. The J segment lost 4 bases and the V segment lost 5 bases, leaving 8 bases of the junction unmatched. CDR3 sequence reads: CASSTLQGLYEQYF. The CDR3 DNA sequence: TGTGCCAGCAGTACTTTACAGGGGTTATACGAGCAGTACTTC.

In DNA, the CDR3 is TGTGCCAGCAGCTTAACGGGAGGCTCGAAGTATTTT. Residues: CASSLTGGSKYF. The chain recombines TRBV7-3 with TRBJ2-3; maybe TRBD2 (6 bases). The V gene lost 0 bases and the J gene lost 13 bases, with 11 bases spanning the gap. Germline-derived CDR1 and CDR2 are SGHTA and FQGTGA. The CDR3 covers 12 residues.

V is TRBV6-4 and J is TRBJ1-2; possibly TRBD1 for D (6 bases). The CDR3 extends over 13 amino acids. V was trimmed by 2 bases and J by 6 bases, leaving 10 bases between them. CDR1 and CDR2 (germline): MRHNA, SNTAGT. The CDR3 loop reads CASSDRAGDGYTF. CDR3 bases: TGTGCCAGCAGTGACAGGGCAGGGGATGGCTACACCTTC.

Worth noting for this clone: At one boundary the junction diverges from the germline segment, which might be a read error. The chain joins TRBV4-2 to TRBJ1-5; TRBD1 agrees at 7 bases. CDR1 and CDR2 (germline): LGHNA, YNFKEQ. The CDR3 sequence is 15 residues long. The CDR3 is CAGSQIQQGNQPQHF. CDR3 in DNA: TGTGCCGGCAGCCAAATCCAACAGGGGAATCAGCCCCAGCATTTT.

A few counts support this clone. The genes are TRBV7-3 and TRBJ2-6; D gene unclear. The germline V gene encodes CDR1 SGHTA and CDR2 FQGTGA. The CDR3 sequence is 14 residues long. V shed 5 bases and J shed 2 bases, with 7 bases lying between them. The CDR3 DNA is TGTGCCAGCAGCGGCCTAGCTGGGGCCAACGTCCTGACTTTC. Translated, it gives CASSGLAGANVLTF.

This sequence joins TRBV9 and TRBJ2-2; 7 bases are shared with TRBD1. Germline CDR1 and CDR2: SGDLS and YYNGEE. The CDR3 runs 15 residues. The J segment lost 6 bases and the V segment lost 0 bases, leaving 5 bases of the junction unmatched. The CDR3: CASSVGDRDAGELFF. CDR3 in DNA: TGTGCCAGCAGCGTAGGAGACAGGGATGCCGGGGAGCTGTTTTTT.

The V call is TRBV2, the J call TRBJ1-1, with D possibly matching TRBD1 (6 bases). Germline-derived CDR1 and CDR2 are SNHLY and FYNNEI. The V and J ends lost 5 bases and 6 bases respectively, with 19 bases between them. The CDR3 spans 15 residues. The CDR3 DNA sequence: TGTGCCAGCAGTACTAGGACAGTTGGTTCCGCTGAAGCTTTCTTT. This gives the protein CASSTRTVGSAEAFF.

The chain combines TRBV5-1 with TRBJ2-1, with 9 nucleotides matching TRBD2. Germline-derived CDR1 and CDR2 are SGHRS and YFSETQ. Trimming at V came to 4 bases and at J to 9 bases, leaving 17 bases not matched to a gene. The CDR3 loop spans 17 amino acids. The CDR3 reads CASSPSLAGYNMGEQFF. In DNA form, the CDR3 reads TGCGCCAGCAGCCCATCTCTAGCGGGGTATAATATGGGTGAGCAGTTCTTC.

This clone has a single count. This sequence joins TRBV5-1 and TRBJ2-3; 12 positions agree with TRBD2. Germline V gene sequence: CDR1 SGHRS, CDR2 YFSETQ. There are 15 residues in the CDR3. V trimming: 3 bases; J trimming: 7 bases; junction bases outside the gene matches: 6. In DNA form, the CDR3 reads TGCGCCAGCAGCTCCTCTAGCGGGGGGGCAAATACGCAGTATTTT. This codes for CASSSSSGGANTQYF.

The chain combines TRBV28 with TRBJ2-7; 7 bases map to TRBD1. The CDR3 has 14 amino acids. J was trimmed by 4 bases and V by 7 bases; bases with no gene match: 10. The germline CDR1 and CDR2 sequences are MDHEN and SYDVKM. CDR3 in DNA: TGTGCCAGCAATCCGGGACAGCGTAAATACGAGCAGTACTTC. Translation gives CASNPGQRKYEQYF.

The chain has TRBV15 and TRBJ1-3; 9 bases align to TRBD1. This CDR3 has 16 residues. The germline V gene has CDR1 LNHNV and CDR2 YYDKDF (reference sequence). V was clipped by 0 bases and J by 3 bases; unmatched bases: 3. Here the CDR3 reads CATSRDPGQGGNTIYF. CDR3 in DNA: TGTGCCACCAGCAGAGATCCGGGACAGGGTGGAAACACCATATATTTT. Full variable domain (remainder filled in from reference TRBV15 and TRBJ1-3): DAMVIQNPRYQVTQFGKPVTLSCSQTLNHNVMYWYQQKSSQAPKLLFHYYDKDFNNEADTPDNFQSRRPNTSFCFLDIRSPGLGDTAMYLCATSRDPGQGGNTIYFGEGSWLTVV.